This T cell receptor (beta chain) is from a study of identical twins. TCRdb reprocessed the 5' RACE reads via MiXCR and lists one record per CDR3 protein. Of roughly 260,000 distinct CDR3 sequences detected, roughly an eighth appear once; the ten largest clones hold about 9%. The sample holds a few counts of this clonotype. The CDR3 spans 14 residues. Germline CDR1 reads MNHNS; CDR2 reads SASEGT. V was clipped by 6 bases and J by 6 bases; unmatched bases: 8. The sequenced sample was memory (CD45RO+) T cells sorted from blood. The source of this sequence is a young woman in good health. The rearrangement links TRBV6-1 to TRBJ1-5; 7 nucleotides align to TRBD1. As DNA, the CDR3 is TGTGCCAGCAGCCTACAGGGGTACGGTCAGCCCCAGCATTTT. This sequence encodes CASSLQGYGQPQHF.